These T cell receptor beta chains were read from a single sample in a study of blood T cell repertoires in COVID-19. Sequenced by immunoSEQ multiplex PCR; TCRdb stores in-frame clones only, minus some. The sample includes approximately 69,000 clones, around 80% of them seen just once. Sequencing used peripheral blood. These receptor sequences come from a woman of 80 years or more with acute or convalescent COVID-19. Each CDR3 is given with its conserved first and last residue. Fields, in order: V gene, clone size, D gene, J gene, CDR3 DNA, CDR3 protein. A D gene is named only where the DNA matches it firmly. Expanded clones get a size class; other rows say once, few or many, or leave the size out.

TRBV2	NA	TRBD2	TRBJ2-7	TGTGCCAGCAGTGAAGTGGGACTAGCCGGTGAGCAGTACTTC	CASSEVGLAGEQYF
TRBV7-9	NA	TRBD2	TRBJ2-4	TGTGCCAGCAGCCCTGAATTGTGGACTAGCGGGATAGCCAAAAACATTCAGTACTTC	CASSPELWTSGIAKNIQYF
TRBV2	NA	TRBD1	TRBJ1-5	TGTGCCAGCACTAGGGGAGGGACAGGCCTCAATCAGCCCCAGCATTTT	CASTRGGTGLNQPQHF
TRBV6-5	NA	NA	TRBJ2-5	TGTGCCAGCAGTTACTCGAGAGCAGGAGAGACCCAGTACTTC	CASSYSRAGETQYF
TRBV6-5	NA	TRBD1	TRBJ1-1	TGTGCCACCCTACAGGGGCCTGAAGCTTTCTTT	CATLQGPEAFF
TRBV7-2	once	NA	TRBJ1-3	TGTGCCAGCAGCTTAGCGGGGGCCCCTGGAAACACCATATATTTT	CASSLAGAPGNTIYF
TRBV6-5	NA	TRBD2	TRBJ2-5	TGTGCCGCCAAATCGGGAGGGAAGGAGACCCAGTACTTC	CAAKSGGKETQYF
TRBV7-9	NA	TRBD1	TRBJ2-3	TGTGCCAGCAGCTTAGAGGGACAGGGGGCGAGCACAGATACGCAGTATTTT	CASSLEGQGASTDTQYF
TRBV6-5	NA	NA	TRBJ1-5	TGTGCCAGCAGTTTCGGGGGGATCGGTCAGCCCCAGCATTTT	CASSFGGIGQPQHF
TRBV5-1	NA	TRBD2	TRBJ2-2	TGCGCCATTGGGCTAGCGGCTAACACCGGGGAGCTGTTTTTT	CAIGLAANTGELFF
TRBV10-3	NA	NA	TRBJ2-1	TGTGCCATCAGTGAGGCAGTGACTAACAATGAGCAGTTCTTC	CAISEAVTNNEQFF
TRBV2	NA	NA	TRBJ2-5	TGTGCCAGCAGTGTAGAAGAGACCCAGTACTTC	CASSVEETQYF
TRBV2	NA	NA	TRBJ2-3	TGTGCCAGCAGTGGGCCAGCGCGCACAGATACGCAGTATTTT	CASSGPARTDTQYF
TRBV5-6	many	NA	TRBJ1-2	TGTGCCAGCAGCCCGAGGGGCGGGGGAACTAACTATGGCTACACCTTC	CASSPRGGGTNYGYTF
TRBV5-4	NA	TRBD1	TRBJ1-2	TGTGCCAGCAGCTTGGCAGGACAGGTACAGATCTACACCTTC	CASSLAGQVQIYTF
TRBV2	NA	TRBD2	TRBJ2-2	TGTGCCAGCACTGGACTAGCGGGAGACACCGGGGAGCTGTTTTTT	CASTGLAGDTGELFF
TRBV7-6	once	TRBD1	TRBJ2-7	TGTGCCAGCAGCTTAACCCCTGGGACAGGGTATGGCGAGCAGTACTTC	CASSLTPGTGYGEQYF
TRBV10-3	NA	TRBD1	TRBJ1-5	TGTGCCATCAAAAATACAGGGGTTAATCAGCCCCAGCATTTT	CAIKNTGVNQPQHF
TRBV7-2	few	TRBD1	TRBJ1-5	TGTGCCAGCAGCCCGGGACAGGGGAATCAGCCCCAGCATTTT	CASSPGQGNQPQHF
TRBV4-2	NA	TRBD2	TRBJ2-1	TGTGCCAGCAGCCAAGAGGGAGCGGGAGGCCGGGGGGCCAATGAGCAGTTCTTC	CASSQEGAGGRGANEQFF
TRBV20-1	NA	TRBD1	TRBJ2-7	TGCAGTGCTAGTTACACAGGGGGCTCCTACGAGCAGTACTTC	CSASYTGGSYEQYF
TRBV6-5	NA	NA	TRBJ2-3	TGTGCCAGCAGTCCGGACCGACTAACCACAGATACGCAGTATTTT	CASSPDRLTTDTQYF
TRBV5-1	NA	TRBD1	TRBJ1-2	TGCGCCAGCAGCTCCGGACAGGGCCGCAACTATGGCTACACCTTC	CASSSGQGRNYGYTF
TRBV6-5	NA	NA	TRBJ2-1	TGTGCCACAGGGTTAAATGAGCAGTTCTTC	CATGLNEQFF
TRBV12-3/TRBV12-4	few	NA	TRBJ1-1	TGTGCCAGCAGTTTAATCGGGGAAGCTGAAGCTTTCTTT	CASSLIGEAEAFF
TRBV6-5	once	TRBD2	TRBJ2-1	TGTGCCACCCAACGGACTAGCGATCTCAATGAGCAGTTCTTC	CATQRTSDLNEQFF
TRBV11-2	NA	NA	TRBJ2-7	TGTGCCAGCAGCTGGAACGACAGATACGAGCAGTACTTC	CASSWNDRYEQYF
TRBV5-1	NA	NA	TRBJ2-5	TGCGCCAGCAGCTTGGCCAATGGGTGGGGACTCGCGGGGGAGACCCAGTACTTC	CASSLANGWGLAGETQYF
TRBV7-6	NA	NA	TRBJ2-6	TGTGCCAGCAGCCTTAGACACCACTCTGGGGCCAACGTCCTGACTTTC	CASSLRHHSGANVLTF
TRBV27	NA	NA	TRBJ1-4	TGTGCCAGCAGTTTCAGGATTAATGAAAAACTGTTTTTT	CASSFRINEKLFF
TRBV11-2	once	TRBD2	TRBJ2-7	TGTGCCAGCAGCTTAGTTCTAGCGGGAGGGCGCGAGCAGTACTTC	CASSLVLAGGREQYF
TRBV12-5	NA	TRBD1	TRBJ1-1	TGTGCTAGTGGTGACCTGGACAGGGAAGCTTTCTTT	CASGDLDREAFF
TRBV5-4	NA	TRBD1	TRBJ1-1	TGTGCCAGCAGCTCCGCAGGGGGCACTGAAGCTTTCTTT	CASSSAGGTEAFF
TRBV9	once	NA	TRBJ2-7	TGTGCCAGCAGCGTATTTGAGCGAAGCGAGCAGTACTTC	CASSVFERSEQYF
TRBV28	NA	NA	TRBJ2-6	TGTGCCAGCAGTTTATACGGGAGCGGGGCCAACGTCCTGACTTTC	CASSLYGSGANVLTF
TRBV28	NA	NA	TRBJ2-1	TGTGCCAGCAGTCCCTCTGGACTGGGGGACAACAATGAGCAGTTCTTC	CASSPSGLGDNNEQFF
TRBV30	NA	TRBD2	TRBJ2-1	TGTGCCTGGAGGCGGGAGGGCCTCGAACAGTTCTTC	CAWRREGLEQFF
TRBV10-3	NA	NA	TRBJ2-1	TGTGCCATCAGTGCTTCCGGGGTCGCGGGCGGGGCCTACAATGAGCAGTTCTTC	CAISASGVAGGAYNEQFF
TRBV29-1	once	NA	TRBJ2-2	TGCAGCGTTTCGTTCGCGGCCGGGGAGCTGTTTTTT	CSVSFAAGELFF
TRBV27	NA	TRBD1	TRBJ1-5	TGTGCCAGCAGCCGGGGAGGAGGGGGCTGGGGGGTAAGCAATCAGCCCCAGCATTTT	CASSRGGGGWGVSNQPQHF
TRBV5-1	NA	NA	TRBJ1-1	TGCGCCAGCAGAGGAGTCATGAACACTGAAGCTTTCTTT	CASRGVMNTEAFF
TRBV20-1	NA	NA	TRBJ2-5	TGCTGCTTGGGGGGCCAAGAGACCCAGTACTTC	CCLGGQETQYF
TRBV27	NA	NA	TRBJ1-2	TGTGCCAGCAGTTTGGGGGGGGGCATGGGCTATGGCTACACCTTC	CASSLGGGMGYGYTF
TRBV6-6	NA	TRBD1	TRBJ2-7	TGTGCCAGCAGGGAGGACAGGACCCTCTCCTACGAGCAGTACTTC	CASREDRTLSYEQYF
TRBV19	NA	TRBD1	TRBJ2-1	TGTGCCAGTAGTATCGGGACAGGCGGCCGGCGCAATGAGCAGTTCTTC	CASSIGTGGRRNEQFF
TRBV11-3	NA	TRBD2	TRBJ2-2	TGTGCCAGCAGCCAACGGGGGGGCGGGAGCACCGGGGAGCTGTTTTTT	CASSQRGGGSTGELFF
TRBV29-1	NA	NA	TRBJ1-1	TGCAGCGGGGGGGAGCAGCCTAGCGAAGCTTTCTTT	CSGGEQPSEAFF
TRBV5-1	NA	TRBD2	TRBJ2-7	TGCGCCAGCAGCCCCGGACTAGCGGGAGGGCCCATACAGTACTTC	CASSPGLAGGPIQYF
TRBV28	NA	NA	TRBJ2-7	TGTGCCAGCACCATCGGGGCCGGGGGGCCCTACGAGCAGTACTTC	CASTIGAGGPYEQYF
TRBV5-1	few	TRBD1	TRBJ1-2	TGCGCCAGCAGTGTGGGGACAGCTAACTATGGCTACACCTTC	CASSVGTANYGYTF
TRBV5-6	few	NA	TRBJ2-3	TGTGCCAGCAGCTTGGGGAGTGGCACAGATACGCAGTATTTT	CASSLGSGTDTQYF
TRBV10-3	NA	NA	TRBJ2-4	TGTGCCATCCAGGCGGAGGGAAGCATTCAGTACTTC	CAIQAEGSIQYF
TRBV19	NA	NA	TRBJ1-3	TGTGCCAGTCAAAATAGGGGCTCTGGAAACACCATATATTTT	CASQNRGSGNTIYF
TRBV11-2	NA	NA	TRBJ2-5	TGTGCCAGCAGGGCCTGGCAGGAAGGAGAGACCCAGTACTTC	CASRAWQEGETQYF
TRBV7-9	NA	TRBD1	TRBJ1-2	TGTGCCAGCAGCGCCGGGACAGGGTTTGGCTACACCTTC	CASSAGTGFGYTF
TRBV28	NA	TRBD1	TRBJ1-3	TGTGCCAGCAGCCCAGGGACAGGCCGCCTTTCTGGAAACACCATATATTTT	CASSPGTGRLSGNTIYF
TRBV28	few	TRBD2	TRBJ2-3	TGTGCCAGCAGTTTACCCGACCCGGGACTAGCGGGAAGCACAGATACGCAGTATTTT	CASSLPDPGLAGSTDTQYF
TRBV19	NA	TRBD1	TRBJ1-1	TGTGCCAGTAGTATAGATATCGACAGGGGAACTGAAGCTTTCTTT	CASSIDIDRGTEAFF
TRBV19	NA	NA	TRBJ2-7	TGTGCCAGAGGGAACAGGGGGGGTAACGAGCAGTACTTC	CARGNRGGNEQYF
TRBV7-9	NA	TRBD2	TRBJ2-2	TGTGCCAGCAGCCCCCCCTGGACTAGCGAGAACACCGGGGAGCTGTTTTTT	CASSPPWTSENTGELFF